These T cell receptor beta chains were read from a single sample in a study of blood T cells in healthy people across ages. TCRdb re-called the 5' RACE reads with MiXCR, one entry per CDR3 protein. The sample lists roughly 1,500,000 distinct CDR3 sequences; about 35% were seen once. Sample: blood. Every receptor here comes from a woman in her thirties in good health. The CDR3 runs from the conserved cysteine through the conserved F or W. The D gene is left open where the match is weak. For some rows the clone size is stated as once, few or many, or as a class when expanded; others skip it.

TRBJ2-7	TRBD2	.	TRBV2	TGTGCCAGCAGCCTTGCTGGCGGGACTAGCGGGTACGAGCAGTACTTC	CASSLAGGTSGYEQYF
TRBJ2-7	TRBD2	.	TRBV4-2	TGTGCCAGCAGCAAGGGGACTAGCGGGGCCTCCTACGAGCAGTACTTC	CASSKGTSGASYEQYF
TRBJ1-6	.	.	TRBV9	TGTGCCAGCAGCGTAGATCGCGGAGGGATTGGCTCACCCCTCCACTTT	CASSVDRGGIGSPLHF
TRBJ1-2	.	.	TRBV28	TGTGCCAGCAGTTACACTGGAATGCAGGGTAGTGGTGGCTACACCTTC	CASSYTGMQGSGGYTF
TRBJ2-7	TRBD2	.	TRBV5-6	TGTGCCAGCAGCCATGGACTAGCGGGAGTTGGGTACGAGCAGTACTTC	CASSHGLAGVGYEQYF
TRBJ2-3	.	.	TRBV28	TGTGCCACGTATTATAGCGGCACAGATACGCAGTATTTT	CATYYSGTDTQYF
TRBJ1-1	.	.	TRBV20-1	TGCAGTGCAGGAACAGGGTACAGAGAAGCTTTCTTT	CSAGTGYREAFF
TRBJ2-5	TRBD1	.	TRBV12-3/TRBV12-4	TGTGCCAGCACCGTGGACAGGGGCCAAGAGACCCAGTACTTC	CASTVDRGQETQYF
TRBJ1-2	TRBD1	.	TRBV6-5	TGTGCCAGCAGTTTCGGGACAGGGGGCGAAGGAGGCTACACCTTC	CASSFGTGGEGGYTF
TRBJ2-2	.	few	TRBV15	TGTGCCACGCGGGGTCAGGGGACCGGGGAGCTGTTTTTT	CATRGQGTGELFF
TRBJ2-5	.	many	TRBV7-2	TGTGCCAGCAGCTTAGCGCGGGCAGGCGGGGAGACCCAGTACTTC	CASSLARAGGETQYF
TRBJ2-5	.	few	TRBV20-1	TGCAGTGCTAGAGATCTCCGCGGAGGGGAGACCCAGTACTTC	CSARDLRGGETQYF
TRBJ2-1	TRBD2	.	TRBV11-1	TGTGCCAGCAGCTTGGGACTAGCGGGAAAGGTGGATGAGCAGTTCTTC	CASSLGLAGKVDEQFF
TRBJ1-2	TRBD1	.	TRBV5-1	TGCGCCAGCAGTCATGACAGGGTGGATGGCTACACCTTC	CASSHDRVDGYTF
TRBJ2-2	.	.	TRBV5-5	TGTGCCAGTAGCTGGGGCAGGCAGTTAAACACCGGGGAGCTGTTTTTT	CASSWGRQLNTGELFF
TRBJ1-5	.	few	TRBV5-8	TGTGCCAGCAGCACCGGACAGAGATATAGCAATCAGCCCCAGCATTTT	CASSTGQRYSNQPQHF
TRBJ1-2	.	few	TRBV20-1	TGCAGTGCTCTCAAGGGATCTGTGTATGGCTACACCTTC	CSALKGSVYGYTF
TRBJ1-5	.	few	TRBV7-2	TGTGCCAGCAGCTTAGCGACGGGGATAAAGAGCAATCAGCCCCAGCATTTT	CASSLATGIKSNQPQHF
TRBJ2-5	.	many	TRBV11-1	TGTGCCAGCAGGCCCGGACTACAAGAGACCCAGTACTTC	CASRPGLQETQYF
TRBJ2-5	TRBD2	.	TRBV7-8	TGTGCCAGCAGCTTAGGAGTAGCGGGTGGGGAGACCCAGTACTTC	CASSLGVAGGETQYF
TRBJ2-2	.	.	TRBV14	TGTGCCAGCAGCCAAGGTCCGTACACCGGGGAGCTGTTTTTT	CASSQGPYTGELFF
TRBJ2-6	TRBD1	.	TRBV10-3	TGTGCCATTTCACGGGACAGCGCTGTTTATGGGGCCAACGTCCTGACTTTC	CAISRDSAVYGANVLTF
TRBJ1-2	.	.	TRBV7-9	TGTGCCACCGAGGGCCCCCTTCCGGGCTACACCTTC	CATEGPLPGYTF
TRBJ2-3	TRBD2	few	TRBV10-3	TGTGCCATCAGCGGTAGCGGGAGTGGGGGCACAGATACGCAGTATTTT	CAISGSGSGGTDTQYF
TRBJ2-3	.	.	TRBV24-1	TGTGCCACCAGTGACTCCAGGGTAGATACGCGGTATTTT	CATSDSRVDTRYF
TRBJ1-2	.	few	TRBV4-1	TGCGCCAGCAGCCAGGACTCCACCTTTAACTATGGCTACACCTTC	CASSQDSTFNYGYTF
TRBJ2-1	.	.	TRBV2	TGTGCCAGCAGTGACTTGCGCCCTCTTAATGAGCAGTTCTTC	CASSDLRPLNEQFF
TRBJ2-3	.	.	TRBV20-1	TGCAGTGCCGCCAGGAGCACAGATACGCAGTATTTT	CSAARSTDTQYF
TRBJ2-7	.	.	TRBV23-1	TGCGCCAGCAGTCAGGAATTAGGGCGGGTTCTGTGTGAACGGGTCTCCTACGAGCAGTACTTC	CASSQELGRVLCERVSYEQYF
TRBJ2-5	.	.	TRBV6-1	TGTGCCAGCAAACAGCCCTTAGAGACCCAGTACTTC	CASKQPLETQYF
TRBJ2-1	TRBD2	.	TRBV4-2	TGTACCAGCAGCCCCAGCTCCCGGGGGGGCGGGGACAATGAGCAGTTCTTC	CTSSPSSRGGGDNEQFF
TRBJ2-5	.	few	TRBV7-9	TGTGCCAGCAGCTCGACAGGAGCCCTTCAAGAGACCCAGTACTTC	CASSSTGALQETQYF
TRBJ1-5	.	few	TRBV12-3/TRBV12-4	TGTGCCAGCAGGGGCGGGACGGGCGGTTATCAGCCCCAGCATTTT	CASRGGTGGYQPQHF
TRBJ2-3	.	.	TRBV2	TGTGCCAGCAGGCCTTCCGGGACGTACACAGATACGCAGTATTTT	CASRPSGTYTDTQYF
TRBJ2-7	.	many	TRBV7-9	TGTGCCAGCTCGCTGGGCGGGAACGGTTACTACGAGCAGTACTTC	CASSLGGNGYYEQYF
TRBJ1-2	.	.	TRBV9	TGTGCCAGCAGTAGTTTTGTGGGGAGCTATGGCTACACCTTC	CASSSFVGSYGYTF
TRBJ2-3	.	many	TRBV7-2	TGTGCCAGCAGCCCCGTCGGGAAGTACACAGATACGCAGTATTTT	CASSPVGKYTDTQYF
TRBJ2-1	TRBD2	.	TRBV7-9	TGTCCCAGCAGCTTATTCTCGGGACTAGCGGCCTACAATGAGCAGTTCTTC	CPSSLFSGLAAYNEQFF
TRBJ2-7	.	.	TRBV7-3	TGTGCCAGCAGCTTGAGGGTTCCGCCCAGCTCCTACGAGCAGTACTTC	CASSLRVPPSSYEQYF
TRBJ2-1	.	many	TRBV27	TGTGCCAGCAGTGCCTTCGGCGGCGACAATGAGCAGTTCTTC	CASSAFGGDNEQFF
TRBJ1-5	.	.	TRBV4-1	TGCGCCAGCAGCCGCGTGACTGCGGGTGGAAGAAATCAGCCCCAGCATTTT	CASSRVTAGGRNQPQHF
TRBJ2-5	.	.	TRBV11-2	TGTGCCAGCAGCTTAGGACGTATGGGGGAGACCCAGTACTTC	CASSLGRMGETQYF
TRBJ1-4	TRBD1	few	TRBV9	TGTGCCAGCAGCGTAGGACAGGGTGTTGGAAAACTGTTTTTT	CASSVGQGVGKLFF